This entry concerns a single T cell receptor beta chain. V was pared by 9 bases and J by 2 bases, with 13 bases between. The CDR3 covers 13 residues. Germline V CDR1 and CDR2: LNHNV, YYDKDF (reference sequence). This sample is part of a study of blood T cell repertoires in COVID-19. Turning to the study itself: T cells, B-cell-depleted T cells, or PBMCs supplied cDNA or gDNA.

As handled by the study authors: Estimates of nucleated cell counts were drawn from the amplification of reference gene primers. Method: immunoSEQ multiplex PCR; TCRdb's copy keeps in-frame clones and lacks some. The V and J calls and clone size were taken over from that table, and D and trimming were inferred from the DNA. The data show under 250,000 clones, about four fifths seen once. The specimen was peripheral blood. The rearrangement uses TRBV15 and TRBJ2-5; TRBD2 might be the D (6 bases). This receptor was taken from a man in his fifties with active or convalescent COVID-19. CDR3 nucleotide sequence: TGTGCCACAGCCTGGGGGGTGCAAGAGACCCAGTACTTC. The encoded protein is CATAWGVQETQYF.